This passage covers 27 T cell receptor beta chains from one sample sequenced in a study of human T cells and chemical hapten exposure. MiXCR, applied by TCRdb to the RACE reads, yields one record per CDR3 protein. The sample records approximately 52,000 distinct CDR3 sequences, roughly 9.6% being singletons. This sample's time point: patch test 1, 2 weeks after DPC sensitization. Treatment here: therapeutic diphenylcyclopropenone sensitization with weekly scalp DPC. The study extracted total RNA from unfractionated whole blood. The specimen was whole blood, collected in connection with sensitization to the hapten diphenylcyclopropenone (DPC). These TCRs come from a woman in her 40s with alopecia areata. Some clones in this sample may be carry-over from other donors' samples.

This clonotype was seen more than once but under ten times. The gene calls are TRBV5-4 and TRBJ1-1; TRBD1 might be the D (5 bases). The length of the CDR3 is 15 residues. Trimming shortened V by 0 bases and J by 2 bases, and 11 bases separated the two germline ends. CDR1 SGHNT and CDR2 YYREEE come from the germline V gene (reference sequence). The CDR3 loop reads CASSLAQGTNTEAFF. Here the CDR3 DNA reads TGTGCCAGCAGCTTGGCCCAGGGTACAAACACTGAAGCTTTCTTT.

This clonotype is deemed medium-sized. The rearrangement uses TRBV11-2 and TRBJ1-1; D might be TRBD1 (6 bases). Trimming took off 1 base at V and 4 bases at J, with 16 bases between the two ends. The germline CDR1 and CDR2 sequences are SGHAT and FQNNGV. This CDR3 comprises 16 residues. The DNA for the CDR3 is TGTGCCAGCAGCTTAGGTATCGGGGGGCTGGGCACTGAAGCTTTCTTT. Amino acids: CASSLGIGGLGTEAFF.

This clonotype has ten or more counts. The chain employs TRBV29-1 and TRBJ1-6; possibly TRBD1 for D (5 bases). With 6 bases removed from V and 0 bases from J, the gap between germline ends came to 6 bases. This CDR3 is 13 amino acids long. Germline CDR1 is SQVTM and CDR2 is ANQGSEA. Written as DNA, the CDR3 is TGCAGCGTACAGGACTCCTATAATTCACCCCTCCACTTT. This translates into CSVQDSYNSPLHF.

This rearrangement joins TRBV3-1 to TRBJ2-2, with D possibly matching TRBD2 (5 bases). The V end was cut by 2 bases, the J end by 3 bases, with 7 bases between. The CDR3 loop spans 14 amino acids. The germline V gene has CDR1 LGHDT and CDR2 YNNKEL (reference sequence). CDR3 region: CASSQYGDTGELFF. The CDR3 DNA reads as TGTGCCAGCAGCCAATACGGGGACACCGGGGAGCTGTTTTTT.

This clonotype has only a few counts. The rearrangement uses TRBV5-3 and TRBJ1-1; D call uncertain. TRBV5-3 is recorded as an ORF, its role being uncertain. The V end lost 1 base, the J end lost 4 bases, and 2 bases lay between the germline ends. This CDR3 has 11 residues. The CDR3: CARSLSTEAFF. CDR3 bases: TGTGCCAGAAGCTTGAGCACTGAAGCTTTCTTT.

This clonotype was observed many times. The gene calls are TRBV3-1 and TRBJ2-1; D perhaps matches TRBD1 (6 bases). This CDR3 spans 16 amino acids. CDR1 LGHDT and CDR2 YNNKEL come from the germline V gene (reference sequence). Trimming pared 0 bases from V and 0 bases from J, leaving 9 bases between. The CDR3 DNA reads as TGTGCCAGCAGCCAAGACCCGACAGGCTCCTACAATGAGCAGTTCTTC. Its translation: CASSQDPTGSYNEQFF.

This clonotype was observed a handful of times. CDR3 in amino acids: CASSESTGDGYTF. CDR3 coding DNA: TGCGCCAGCAGTGAGTCGACGGGGGACGGCTACACCTTC. The J gene is TRBJ1-2, the V gene TRBV10-2, with D perhaps TRBD1 (5 bases). V shed 0 bases and J shed 8 bases, with 10 bases lying between them. The CDR3 length is 13 residues. The germline V gene has CDR1 WSHSY and CDR2 SAAADI.

This clonotype was recorded at least ten times. V usage is TRBV6-1 and J usage is TRBJ1-5; D remains ambiguous. The germline CDR1 and CDR2 sequences are MNHNS and SASEGT. The CDR3 has 13 amino acids. V was cut by 2 bases and J by 6 bases, with 8 bases left in between. The CDR3 reads CASSEKGFQPQHF. CDR3 coding DNA: TGTGCCAGCAGTGAAAAAGGATTTCAGCCCCAGCATTTT.

This clonotype occurred a few times. The V call is TRBV19, the J call TRBJ2-3, with 14 bases identical to TRBD2. The junction had 10 bases not matched to a gene; V was cut back by 7 bases and J by 7 bases. There are 16 residues in the CDR3. The V gene's germline CDR1 is LNHDA and CDR2 SQIVND (reference sequence). In DNA form, the CDR3 reads TGTGCCAGTACCCCTCGACTAGCGGGGGGGATCAATACGCAGTATTTT. Protein: CASTPRLAGGINTQYF.

This clonotype was detected a few times. The rearrangement uses TRBV28 and TRBJ1-5, with 9 bases identical to TRBD1. The CDR3 is made up of 14 amino acids. The junction had 6 bases not matched to a gene; V was cut back by 6 bases and J by 6 bases. Germline V gives CDR1 MDHEN, CDR2 SYDVKM. The CDR3 DNA reads TGTGCCAGCAGCGACCCACAGGGGGCTCAGCCCCAGCATTTT. This codes for CASSDPQGAQPQHF.

This sequence joins TRBV20-1 and TRBJ2-7, with D perhaps matching TRBD2 (5 bases). This CDR3 is 11 amino acids long. Germline CDR1 is DFQATT and CDR2 is SNEGSKA (reference sequence). V was shortened by 6 bases and J by 4 bases, with 10 bases between the two germline ends. The CDR3 DNA is TGCAGTGCCCCTCGGGGATACGAGCAGTACTTC. Its protein is CSAPRGYEQYF.

This clonotype was seen many times. CDR3 nucleotide sequence: TGTGCCAGCAGCACCCCCGCCCGGGAGGCATACACAGATACGCAGTATTTT. It encodes CASSTPAREAYTDTQYF. The rearrangement uses TRBV9 and TRBJ2-3; 7 bases are a match to TRBD2. The germline V gene encodes CDR1 SGDLS and CDR2 YYNGEE. The ends lost 4 bases at V and 2 bases at J; junction bases unmatched: 13. The CDR3 is 17 amino acids.

This clonotype was recorded at least ten times. This rearrangement joins TRBV29-1 to TRBJ2-5; the D is unclear. This CDR3 has 10 amino acids. Trimming stripped 3 bases from V and 5 bases from J, with 4 bases between. Germline CDR1 is SQVTM and CDR2 is ANQGSEA. For the CDR3, the DNA is TGCAGCGTTGAGAGGGAGACCCAGTACTTC. This translates into CSVERETQYF.

The chain links TRBV7-2 to TRBJ1-2; D ambiguous. The V end was cut by 1 base, the J end by 6 bases, with 9 bases between. Germline-derived CDR1 and CDR2 are SGHTA and FQGNSA. The CDR3 runs to 13 residues. The CDR3 bases are TGTGCCAGCAGCTTAGGTCCCCAGAATGGCTACACCTTC. It encodes CASSLGPQNGYTF.

The rearrangement joins TRBV30 to TRBJ2-7, with TRBD1 as a possible D gene (5 bases). Germline V gives CDR1 GTSNPN, CDR2 SVGIG (reference sequence). Trimming took off 3 bases at V and 4 bases at J, with 16 bases between the two ends. The CDR3 has 14 amino acids. The CDR3 spells CAWRDTGSLYEQYF. The CDR3 DNA reads as TGTGCCTGGAGGGACACTGGAAGTCTATACGAGCAGTACTTC.

V is TRBV29-1 and J is TRBJ1-2; D possibly corresponds to TRBD1 (6 bases). Germline CDR1 reads SQVTM; CDR2 reads ANQGSEA. V was clipped by 5 bases and J by 8 bases, with 18 bases between them. The CDR3 runs to 13 residues. CDR3 in DNA: TGCAGCGTTTCCCGACAGGCCGTTGGGGGCTACACCTTC. Its protein product is CSVSRQAVGGYTF. Using reference TRBV29-1 and TRBJ1-2 for the parts outside the CDR3, the full variable domain is SAVISQKPSRDICQRGTSLTIQCQVDSQVTMMFWYRQQPGQSLTLIATANQGSEATYESGFVIDKFPISRPNLTFSTLTVSNMSPEDSSIYLCSVSRQAVGGYTFGSGTRLTVV.

The chain carries TRBV28 and TRBJ2-7, with TRBD1 identical over 8 bases. Per germline, CDR1 MDHEN and CDR2 SYDVKM. CDR3 length: 13 residues. V gave up 10 bases and J gave up 2 bases; unmatched junction bases: 7. The CDR3: CATFTTGAYEQYF. The CDR3 DNA is TGTGCCACCTTTACGACAGGGGCCTACGAGCAGTACTTC.

The rearrangement joins TRBV10-3 to TRBJ1-1; D might be TRBD1 (6 bases). This CDR3 is 14 amino acids long. CDR1 ENHRY and CDR2 SYGVKD come from the germline V gene. V was shortened by 6 bases and J by 5 bases, with 16 bases between the two germline ends. The CDR3 region has the DNA TGTGCCATCAGGGACAGTCATAGGGGGACTGAAGCTTTCTTT. This codes for CAIRDSHRGTEAFF.

The J gene is TRBJ2-2, the V gene TRBV9, with D tentatively TRBD2 (5 bases). The CDR3 loop spans 16 amino acids. Germline loops: CDR1 SGDLS, CDR2 YYNGEE. V was cut by 0 bases and J by 2 bases, with 11 bases left in between. The CDR3 region has the DNA TGTGCCAGCAGCGTAGATAAGCGGAACAACACCGGGGAGCTGTTTTTT. This sequence encodes CASSVDKRNNTGELFF.

This clonotype came up a few times. This chain uses TRBV20-1 with TRBJ2-7; D may correspond to TRBD1 or TRBD2 (5 bases each). With 5 bases removed from V and 1 base from J, the gap between germline ends came to 12 bases. The CDR3 runs to 13 residues. Looked up from germline, CDR1 is DFQATT and CDR2 is SNEGSKA (reference sequence). The CDR3 sequence is CSALTGLSYEQYF. The CDR3, as DNA: TGCAGTGCTCTGACGGGGCTATCCTACGAGCAGTACTTC.

In this sample, this clonotype turned up many times. The CDR3, as DNA: TGTGCCAGCAGTTGGACAGGGGGCGATTTTGACATTCAGTACTTC. Amino acids: CASSWTGGDFDIQYF. The chain combines TRBV7-9 with TRBJ2-4, with 11 positions matching TRBD1. Per the germline V gene, CDR1 is SEHNR and CDR2 is FQNEAQ (reference sequence). The CDR3 sequence is 15 residues long. V trimming: 6 bases; J trimming: 8 bases; junction bases outside the gene matches: 9.

In its sample, this clonotype was seen many times. V is TRBV7-9 and J is TRBJ2-5; 11 bases map to TRBD2. The trim removed 5 bases at V and 0 bases at J, leaving 8 bases unmatched. CDR1 and CDR2 from the germline V gene are SEHNR and FQNEAQ (reference sequence). The CDR3 contains 17 residues. Here the CDR3 DNA reads TGTGCCAGCAGCAGCGCCGGGACTAGCGGAAACCAAGAGACCCAGTACTTC. It codes for CASSSAGTSGNQETQYF.

In its sample, this clonotype was seen a few times. This sequence joins TRBV19 and TRBJ1-5, with 8 bases aligning to TRBD1. Unmatched junction bases numbered 11, after V lost 5 bases and J lost 5 bases. The CDR3 is made up of 16 amino acids. Germline V CDR1 and CDR2: LNHDA, SQIVND (reference sequence). The CDR3 DNA is TGTGCCAGTAGTGCCCAACAGGGGGTATTATATCAGCCCCAGCATTTT. It translates to CASSAQQGVLYQPQHF.

CDR3 in amino acids: CASTSWATHNEQFF. CDR3 in DNA: TGTGCCAGCACCTCTTGGGCAACCCACAATGAGCAGTTCTTC. The rearrangement joins TRBV7-6 to TRBJ2-1; the D is unclear. V lost 7 bases and J 5 bases, leaving 15 bases between the germline ends. From germline, CDR1 is SGHVS and CDR2 FNYEAQ. CDR3 length: 14 residues.

CDR3: CASAPHNTGKDEAFF. Written as DNA, the CDR3 is TGTGCCAGCGCCCCCCACAATACAGGGAAAGATGAAGCTTTCTTT. This chain connects TRBV27 to TRBJ1-1, with D perhaps matching TRBD1 (6 bases). The CDR3 spans 15 residues. Trimming removed 8 bases from V and 7 bases from J, with 23 bases in between. Germline V gene data show CDR1 as MNHEY and CDR2 as SMNVEV (reference sequence).

This clonotype was picked up many times. The chain joins TRBV23-1 to TRBJ1-5; D not resolved. TRBV23-1 is annotated as an ORF whose role is uncertain. The CDR3 loop spans 18 amino acids. V was shortened by 4 bases and J by 2 bases, with 21 bases between the two germline ends. CDR3 residues: CASSLPCETDYCNQPQHF. The CDR3 DNA is TGCGCCAGCAGTCTCCCCTGCGAGACCGATTATTGCAATCAGCCCCAGCATTTT.

This clonotype was counted only a few times. The chain recombines TRBV3-1 with TRBJ2-2; the D gene is possibly TRBD2 (5 bases). This CDR3 comprises 14 residues. Germline CDR1 and CDR2: LGHDT and YNNKEL (reference sequence). Trimming removed 0 bases from V and 5 bases from J, with 7 bases in between. The CDR3 here is CASSQEGGTGELFF. The CDR3 bases are TGTGCCAGCAGCCAAGAAGGCGGGACCGGGGAGCTGTTTTTT.